These T cell receptor beta chains were read from a single sample in a study of blood T cell repertoires in COVID-19. The assay was immunoSEQ multiplex PCR, and TCRdb's table has in-frame clones only and misses some. The table lists hundreds of thousands of clones, about 87% of them singletons. The sample taken for sequencing was PBMCs or T cells enriched from blood (not recorded which). These receptors all come from a woman between 45 and 60 years old who had recovered from COVID-19. The CDR3 runs from the conserved cysteine through the conserved F or W. D genes are given only for firm matches. Rows give clone size only sometimes, using once, few, many, or a class for an expanded clone.

cdr3_nt cdr3_aa j_call clone_size v_call d_call
TGCGCCAGCAGCTTGGCCGGGACAGGGGGCACTGAAGCTTTCTTT CASSLAGTGGTEAFF TRBJ1-1 NA TRBV5-1 TRBD1
TGTGCCAGCAGCCAAGATTTGGGCGTAGGTAATGAAAAACTGTTTTTT CASSQDLGVGNEKLFF TRBJ1-4 NA TRBV3-1/TRBV3-2 NA
TGTGCCAGCAGCTTAGGGGGAGGGGTACCTGAAGCTTTCTTT CASSLGGGVPEAFF TRBJ1-1 NA TRBV7-9 NA
TGTGCCAGCAGCTATTACCGACTAGCCGAAGAGACCCAGTACTTC CASSYYRLAEETQYF TRBJ2-5 NA TRBV5-4 TRBD2
TGCAGCGTTGATGAGTCTAGCGGGAGTTCGCAGTATTTT CSVDESSGSSQYF TRBJ2-3 NA TRBV29-1 TRBD2
TGTGCCAGCAGTTTTTCGGGTCGGACAGGGACCTCTGGGGCCAACGTCCTGACTTTC CASSFSGRTGTSGANVLTF TRBJ2-6 NA TRBV27 TRBD1
TGTGCCAGCAGTTTGGCCAGGATTACCACCTACGAGCAGTACTTC CASSLARITTYEQYF TRBJ2-7 NA TRBV27 NA
TGTGCCAGCAGCTACGGGACTAGCGGGAGTAATGAGCAGTTCTTC CASSYGTSGSNEQFF TRBJ2-1 NA TRBV21-1 NA
TGTGCCAGCCAGGGAGGGAGCAATCAGCCCCAGCATTTT CASQGGSNQPQHF TRBJ1-5 medium-sized TRBV7-6 NA
TGTGCCAGCAGTGACTCGAGGGTCCCGGGTTTGATCAACGAGCAGTTCTTC CASSDSRVPGLINEQFF TRBJ2-1 NA TRBV6-4 NA
TGTGCCTGGAGAGGGACAGCCTGGGGCACAGATACGCAGTATTTT CAWRGTAWGTDTQYF TRBJ2-3 NA TRBV30 TRBD1
TGTGCCAGCAGCTTGGCCACCGGGGAGTACTACGAGCAGTACTTC CASSLATGEYYEQYF TRBJ2-7 NA TRBV5-5 NA
TGCAGCGTTGAAGACCGAAGGGGCAAAAGCTATGGCTACACCTTC CSVEDRRGKSYGYTF TRBJ1-2 NA TRBV29-1 NA
TGTGCCAGCAGCTTAGTCGCTAGCGGGATCTCCTACGAGCAGTACTTC CASSLVASGISYEQYF TRBJ2-7 NA TRBV7-2 TRBD2
TGCGCCAGCAGGCTTTTTGAGACTGAAGCTTTCTTT CASRLFETEAFF TRBJ1-1 once TRBV5-1 NA
TGTGCCAGCAGCCTACTCGCGGGTTTCCTTCACGAGCAGTACTTC CASSLLAGFLHEQYF TRBJ2-7 NA TRBV6-2/TRBV6-3 NA
TGTGCCAGCAGACCCGACAGTAACTATGGCTACACCTTC CASRPDSNYGYTF TRBJ1-2 once TRBV6-5 NA
TGTGCCAGCAGCTTAGTAGCGGGAGGATACAATGAGCAGTTCTTC CASSLVAGGYNEQFF TRBJ2-1 NA TRBV7-3 TRBD2
TGTGCCAGCAGCTTGGGGACTAGCGAGTACAATGAGCAGTTCTTC CASSLGTSEYNEQFF TRBJ2-1 NA TRBV5-8 TRBD2
TGTGCCAGCAGCGATTGGGGACAGGGCTATGGCTACACCTTC CASSDWGQGYGYTF TRBJ1-2 NA TRBV7-2 TRBD1
TGCGCCAGCAGTGACCCAAACACTGAAGCTTTCTTT CASSDPNTEAFF TRBJ1-1 once TRBV10-1 NA
TGTGCCAGCAGCCCTAGTACCCCACGGACTTACTACAATCAGCCCCAGCATTTT CASSPSTPRTYYNQPQHF TRBJ1-5 once TRBV11-2 NA
TGTGCCACCAGCAGGGGGACAGGAGGTAATGAAAAACTGTTTTTT CATSRGTGGNEKLFF TRBJ1-4 NA TRBV15 TRBD1
TGTGCCAGCAGTTACCCCGGACAGACTGGGGCCAACGTCCTGACTTTC CASSYPGQTGANVLTF TRBJ2-6 once TRBV6-5 NA
TGTGCCAGCTCTTCTCAGGGTTCAAATCAGCCCCAGCATTTT CASSSQGSNQPQHF TRBJ1-5 NA TRBV18 NA
TGTGCCAGCAGTTTAGAGTGGGGGGTGGGTCAGCCCCAGCATTTT CASSLEWGVGQPQHF TRBJ1-5 once TRBV28 NA
TGCGCCAGCAGCATGACTAGCGGAATTGACAATGAGCAGTTCTTC CASSMTSGIDNEQFF TRBJ2-1 NA TRBV5-1 TRBD2
TGTGCCAGCAGTTCGGAGGGCGGACCGAACACTGAAGCTTTCTTT CASSSEGGPNTEAFF TRBJ1-1 once TRBV28 NA
TGTGCCAGCAGTTTATACTGGGGCCCCCAAGAGACCCAGTACTTC CASSLYWGPQETQYF TRBJ2-5 NA TRBV27 NA
TGTGCCATCAGTGAGTCACAGTCGTATGGCTACACCTTC CAISESQSYGYTF TRBJ1-2 NA TRBV10-3 NA
TGTGCCAGCAGCCAAAATGGGGCGACTAGCGGGATCACAGATACGCAGTATTTT CASSQNGATSGITDTQYF TRBJ2-3 NA TRBV11-2 TRBD2
TGTGCCAGCTCACGGGCAACCTATAATTCACCCCTCCACTTT CASSRATYNSPLHF TRBJ1-6 NA TRBV18 NA
TGCAGCGTTGAAGATGCTCAGATGAACGAGCAGTACTTC CSVEDAQMNEQYF TRBJ2-7 NA TRBV29-1 NA